The 13 T cell receptor beta chains listed next were all sequenced from one sample in a study of cytomegalovirus exposure and HLA in healthy donors. The study ran its PCR with 60 Vbeta and 13 Jbeta primers. Measured with immunoSEQ multiplex PCR; TCRdb has only the in-frame clones, and not every one. This sample has 65,000 to 100,000 clones; about three quarters occur once, and the top ten carry roughly 6%. Source material: PBMCs. The receptors shown here come from a female donor in good health and CMV-seronegative.

This clone was seen more than once but under ten times. This sequence joins TRBV28 and TRBJ2-1; TRBD2 might be the D (6 bases). The CDR3 covers 15 residues. Germline V gives CDR1 MDHEN, CDR2 SYDVKM. Trimming removed 8 bases at V and 2 bases at J, with 16 bases between. The chain's CDR3 is CASSWGERAYNEQFF. In nucleotides, the CDR3 is TGTGCCAGCTCCTGGGGGGAGCGGGCCTACAATGAGCAGTTCTTC.

J is TRBJ2-3 and V is TRBV5-1; 9 nucleotides agree with TRBD1. J lost 1 base, V lost 0 bases, and 9 bases had no gene match. Germline CDR1 reads SGHRS; CDR2 reads YFSETQ. The CDR3 covers 18 residues. As DNA, the CDR3 is TGCGCCAGCAGCTTGGCCAACAGGGGGCGCGGTGGCACAGATACGCAGTATTTT. Protein product: CASSLANRGRGGTDTQYF. Together with reference TRBV5-1 and TRBJ2-3, the CDR3 gives the full variable domain: KAGVTQTPRYLIKTRGQQVTLSCSPISGHRSVSWYQQTPGQGLQFLFEYFSETQRNKGNFPGRFSGRQFSNSRSEMNVSTLELGDSALYLCASSLANRGRGGTDTQYFGPGTRLTVL.

The CDR3 here is CASSMKPLNEKLFF. The CDR3 nucleotides are TGTGCCAGTAGTATGAAGCCCCTTAATGAAAAACTGTTTTTT. The rearrangement links TRBV19 to TRBJ1-4, with D hard to call. The V and J ends lost 3 bases and 4 bases respectively, with 9 bases between them. CDR1 is LNHDA and CDR2 is SQIVND in the germline V gene (reference sequence). The CDR3 has 14 residues.

V and J are TRBV4-2 and TRBJ2-5, with 11 bases aligning to TRBD2. J lost 3 bases, V lost 3 bases, and 6 bases had no gene match. The CDR3 spans 16 residues. Germline-derived CDR1 and CDR2 are LGHNA and YNFKEQ. DNA of the CDR3: TGTGCCAGCAGCCATGGGGGGACTAGCGGAAAAGAGACCCAGTACTTC. It translates to CASSHGGTSGKETQYF.

The J gene is TRBJ2-5, the V gene TRBV28; TRBD1 is a possible D gene (6 bases). V lost 7 bases and J lost 7, with 16 bases in between. In germline, CDR1 is MDHEN, CDR2 SYDVKM. The CDR3 contains 13 residues. CDR3 sequence (DNA): TGTGCCAGCATAGGGGACACCACGGGGACCCAGTACTTC. Its protein is CASIGDTTGTQYF.

This clone was observed a single time. V usage is TRBV4-3 and J usage is TRBJ1-1; weak D call: TRBD1 (6 bases). Per the germline V gene, CDR1 is LGHNA and CDR2 is YSLEER. CDR3 size: 14 residues. Trimming cost V 1 base and J 1 base, with 7 bases left between them. The CDR3 reads CASSQGTANTEAFF. CDR3 sequence (DNA): TGCGCCAGCAGCCAAGGGACAGCGAACACTGAAGCTTTCTTT.

The chain is built from TRBV7-9 and TRBJ1-5; D unresolved. Trimming shortened V by 1 base and J by 7 bases, and 11 bases separated the two germline ends. CDR1 is SEHNR, CDR2 FQNEAQ, per germline (reference sequence). The CDR3 totals 14 residues. Here the CDR3 reads CASSLGDPGQPQHF. The CDR3 DNA reads TGTGCCAGCAGCTTAGGAGATCCGGGGCAGCCCCAGCATTTT.

This rearrangement joins TRBV5-1 to TRBJ2-2; tentatively, D is TRBD2 (6 bases). There are 14 residues in the CDR3. Trimming cost V 2 bases and J 5 bases, with 10 bases left between them. Germline values: CDR1 SGHRS, CDR2 YFSETQ. This chain's CDR3 is CASSFRRGTGELFF. CDR3 nucleotide sequence: TGCGCCAGCAGCTTTAGGAGGGGAACCGGGGAGCTGTTTTTT.

V is TRBV6-5 and J is TRBJ2-7; tentatively, D is TRBD1 (6 bases). The CDR3 has 14 residues. V was shortened by 8 bases and J by 6 bases, with 20 bases between the two germline ends. Looked up from germline, CDR1 is MNHEY and CDR2 is SVGAGI. CDR3 coding DNA: TGTGCCAGCGGTGAGACAGGCCCCGGAGGCGAGCAGTACTTC. Translation: CASGETGPGGEQYF.

Of note for this clone: A junction boundary mismatches the germline segment, possibly from a read error. The chain has TRBV7-6 and TRBJ1-3; a weak D match, TRBD1 (5 bases). This CDR3 spans 15 amino acids. CDR1 is SGHVS, CDR2 FNYEAQ, per germline. Here the CDR3 reads CASSLGAFSGNTIYF. The CDR3 DNA sequence: TGTGCCAGCAGTTTAGGGGCCTTCTCTGGAAACACCATATATTTT.

This rearrangement joins TRBV9 to TRBJ2-7; 7 nucleotides line up with TRBD1. Germline V gene sequence: CDR1 SGDLS, CDR2 YYNGEE. V shed 0 bases and J 5 bases; nucleotides not matched to a gene: 8. The CDR3 is 15 amino acids. CDR3 nucleotides: TGTGCCAGCAGCGTAGGAAGGGGGCTAGTAGACGAGCAGTACTTC. As protein: CASSVGRGLVDEQYF.

The rearrangement links TRBV15 to TRBJ1-4; D ambiguous. The CDR3 sequence is 17 residues long. The V gene lost 0 bases and the J gene lost 0 bases, with 11 bases spanning the gap. Germline CDR1 LNHNV, CDR2 YYDKDF (reference sequence). CDR3 nucleotides: TGTGCCACCAGCAGAGACCCTTTGTCGGCAACTAATGAAAAACTGTTTTTT. It yields the protein CATSRDPLSATNEKLFF.

CDR3 loop: CASSPWTGGADGYTF. The DNA of the CDR3 is TGTGCCAGCAGTCCTTGGACAGGGGGCGCAGATGGCTACACCTTC. V and J are TRBV28 and TRBJ1-2; 11 nucleotides align to TRBD1. The CDR3 runs to 15 residues. The germline CDR1 and CDR2 sequences are MDHEN and SYDVKM. The V and J ends lost 5 bases and 6 bases, in that order; junction bases with no gene match: 8.